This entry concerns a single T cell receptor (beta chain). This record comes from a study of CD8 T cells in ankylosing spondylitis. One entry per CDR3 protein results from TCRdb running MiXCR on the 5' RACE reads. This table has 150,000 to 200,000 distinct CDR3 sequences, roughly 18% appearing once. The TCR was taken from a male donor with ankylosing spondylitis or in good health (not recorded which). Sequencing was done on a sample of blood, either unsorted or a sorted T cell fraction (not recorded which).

The CDR3 sequence: CATERGSGRRGFF. CDR3 bases: TGTGCCACCGAGCGAGGTAGCGGACGCCGGGGGTTCTTC. The chain has TRBV24-1 and TRBJ2-1; TRBD2 is a possible D gene (6 bases). The germline V and J ends were trimmed by 9 bases and 15 bases, with 23 bases remaining between them. CDR1 KGHDR and CDR2 SFDVKD come from the germline V gene. The CDR3 extends over 13 amino acids.